What follows describes a single T cell receptor (beta chain). This record comes from a study of blood T cell repertoires in COVID-19. Some clones are missing from TCRdb's copy, which holds only in-frame ones; the method was immunoSEQ multiplex PCR. The profile covers roughly 250,000 clones, with approximately 86% appearing a single time and 3% to 4% taken by the ten largest. The germline CDR1 and CDR2 sequences are KGHSH and LQKENI. The trim removed 1 base at V and 7 bases at J, leaving 13 bases unmatched. The CDR3 has 17 amino acids. The genes are TRBV18 and TRBJ2-7; 10 bases match TRBD2. The TCR was taken from a woman in her forties with acute COVID-19. Material: PBMCs or T cells enriched from blood (not recorded which). CDR3 sequence: CASSPRLAGAERGEQYF. The DNA of the CDR3 is TGTGCCAGCTCACCACGCCTAGCGGGGGCTGAGAGGGGTGAGCAGTACTTC.